The clone carrying this T cell receptor beta chain was seen a handful of times. Its matching antigen is unknown. Those who donated were healthy bone marrow donors. This CDR3 spans 19 amino acids. With 3 bases removed from V and 0 bases from J, the gap between germline ends came to 24 bases. Germline CDR1 GTSNPN, CDR2 SVGIG (reference sequence). This sample is drawn from a study of cytomegalovirus exposure and HLA in healthy donors. General study findings and limits: Later on, a genetic analysis was performed. It linked a missense variant in DCLRE1C with V- and J-gene trimming of TCR beta. In a later analysis, specific HLA alleles were associated with around 17,000 TCR beta sequences at a 0.05 false discovery rate. The study designated fewer than 200 TCR beta chains cytomegalovirus-associated.

A multiplex PCR was run with 60 Vbeta primers and 13 Jbeta primers. Assay used: immunoSEQ multiplex PCR; TCRdb lists only in-frame clones, some missing. Of some 200,000 clones in the sample, about 10% are singletons; the top ten hold approximately 1.4%. Sequencing was carried out using PBMCs. This TCR derives from a woman in her 30s in good health and CMV-seropositive. The chain has TRBV30 and TRBJ2-1; maybe TRBD2 (5 bases). The DNA of the CDR3 is TGTGCCTGGAGGGAGCCCGACACTCTTTGGAGGAGCTCCTACAATGAGCAGTTCTTC. Translation gives CAWREPDTLWRSSYNEQFF. Full variable domain (remainder filled in from reference TRBV30 and TRBJ2-1): SQTIHQWPATLVQPVGSPLSLECTVEGTSNPNLYWYRQAAGRGLQLLFYSVGIGQISSEVPQNLSASRPQDRQFILSSKKLLLSDSGFYLCAWREPDTLWRSSYNEQFFGPGTRLTVL.